This T cell receptor (beta chain) was recovered during a study of shared clonotypes between healthy human individuals. Study information: Each donor's CD8 memory used one plate, CD8 naive two, each CD4 subset three.

Trimming removed 3 bases from V and 1 base from J, with 9 bases in between. This CDR3 has 14 amino acids. Germline lookup yields CDR1 SGHTA and CDR2 FQGNSA. Measured with immunoSEQ multiplex PCR; TCRdb has only the in-frame clones, and not every one. The sample has a few million clones, approximately 95% seen once. Sequencing was carried out using naive CD4+ T cells from PBMCs. Indicated subset: CD45RA+ positively selected. This chain uses TRBV7-2 with TRBJ1-1; no definite D call. The source of this sequence is a man younger than 35 in good health. Some clones in this sample may be carry-over from other donors' samples. The CDR3 sequence is CASSFSSSNTEAFF. The DNA for the CDR3 is TGTGCCAGCAGCTTTTCCTCGTCGAACACTGAAGCTTTCTTT. The whole variable domain, remainder taken from reference TRBV7-2 and TRBJ1-1, is GAGVSQSPSNKVTEKGKDVELRCDPISGHTALYWYRQSLGQGLEFLIYFQGNSAPDKSGLPSDRFSAERTGGSVSTLTIQRTQQEDSAVYLCASSFSSSNTEAFFGQGTRLTVV.